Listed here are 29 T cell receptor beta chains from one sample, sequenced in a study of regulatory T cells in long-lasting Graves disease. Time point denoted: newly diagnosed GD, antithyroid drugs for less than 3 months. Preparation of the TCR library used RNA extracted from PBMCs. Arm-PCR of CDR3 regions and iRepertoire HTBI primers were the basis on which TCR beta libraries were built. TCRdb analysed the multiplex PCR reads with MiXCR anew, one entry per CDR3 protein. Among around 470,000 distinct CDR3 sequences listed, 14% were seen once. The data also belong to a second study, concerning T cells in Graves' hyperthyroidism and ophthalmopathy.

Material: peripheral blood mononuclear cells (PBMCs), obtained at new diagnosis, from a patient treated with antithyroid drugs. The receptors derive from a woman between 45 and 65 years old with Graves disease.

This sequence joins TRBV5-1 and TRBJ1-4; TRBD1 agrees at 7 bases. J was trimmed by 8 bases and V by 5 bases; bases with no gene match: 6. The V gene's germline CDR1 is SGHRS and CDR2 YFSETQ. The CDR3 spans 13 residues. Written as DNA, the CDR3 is TGCGCCAGCAGAACAGGGGTGGAGGAAAAACTGTTTTTT. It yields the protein CASRTGVEEKLFF. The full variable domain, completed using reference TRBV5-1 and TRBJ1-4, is KAGVTQTPRYLIKTRGQQVTLSCSPISGHRSVSWYQQTPGQGLQFLFEYFSETQRNKGNFPGRFSGRQFSNSRSEMNVSTLELGDSALYLCASRTGVEEKLFFGSGTQLSVL.

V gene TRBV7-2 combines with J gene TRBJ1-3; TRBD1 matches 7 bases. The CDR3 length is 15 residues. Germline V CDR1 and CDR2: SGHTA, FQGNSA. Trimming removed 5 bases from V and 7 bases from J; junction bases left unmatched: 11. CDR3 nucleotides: TGTGCCAGCAGCCATTCTCGACAGGGACGGAACACCATATATTTT. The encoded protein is CASSHSRQGRNTIYF. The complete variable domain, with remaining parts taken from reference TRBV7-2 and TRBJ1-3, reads GAGVSQSPSNKVTEKGKDVELRCDPISGHTALYWYRQSLGQGLEFLIYFQGNSAPDKSGLPSDRFSAERTGGSVSTLTIQRTQQEDSAVYLCASSHSRQGRNTIYFGEGSWLTVV.

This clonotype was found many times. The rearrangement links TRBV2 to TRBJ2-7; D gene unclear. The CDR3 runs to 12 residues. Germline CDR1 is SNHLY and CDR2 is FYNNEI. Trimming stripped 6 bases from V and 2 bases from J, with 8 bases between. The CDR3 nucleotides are TGTGCCAGCAGCCCGATACCCTACGAGCAGTACTTC. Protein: CASSPIPYEQYF.

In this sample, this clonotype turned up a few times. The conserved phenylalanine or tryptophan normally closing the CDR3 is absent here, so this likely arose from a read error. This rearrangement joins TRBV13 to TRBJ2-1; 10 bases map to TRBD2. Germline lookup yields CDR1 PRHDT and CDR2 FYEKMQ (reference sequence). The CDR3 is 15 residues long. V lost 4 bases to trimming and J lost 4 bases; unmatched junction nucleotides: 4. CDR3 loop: CASSSPLAGYNEQFL. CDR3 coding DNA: TGTGCCAGCAGCTCACCACTAGCGGGATACAATGAGCAGTTCCTC.

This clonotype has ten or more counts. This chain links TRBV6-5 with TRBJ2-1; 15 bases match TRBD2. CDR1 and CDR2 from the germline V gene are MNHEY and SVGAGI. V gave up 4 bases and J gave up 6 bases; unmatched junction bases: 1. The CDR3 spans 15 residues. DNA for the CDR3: TGTGCCAGCAGTTGGACTAGCGGGAGGGCCAATGAGCAGTTCTTC. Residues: CASSWTSGRANEQFF.

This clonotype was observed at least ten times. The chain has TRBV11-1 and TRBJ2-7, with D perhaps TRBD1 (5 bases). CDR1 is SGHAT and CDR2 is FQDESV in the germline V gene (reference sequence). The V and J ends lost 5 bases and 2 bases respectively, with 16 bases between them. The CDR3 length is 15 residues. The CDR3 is CASSHTARAAYEQYF. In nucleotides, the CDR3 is TGTGCCAGCAGCCATACCGCCAGGGCTGCCTACGAGCAGTACTTC. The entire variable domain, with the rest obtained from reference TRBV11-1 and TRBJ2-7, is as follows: EAEVAQSPRYKITEKSQAVAFWCDPISGHATLYWYRQILGQGPELLVQFQDESVVDDSQLPKDRFSAERLKGVDSTLKIQPAELGDSAMYLCASSHTARAAYEQYFGPGTRLTVT.

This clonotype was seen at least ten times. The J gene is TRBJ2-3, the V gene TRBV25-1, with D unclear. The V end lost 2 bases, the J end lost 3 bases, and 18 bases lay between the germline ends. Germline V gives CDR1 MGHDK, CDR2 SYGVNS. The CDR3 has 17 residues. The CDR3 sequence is CASSEGRAPSETDTQYF. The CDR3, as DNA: TGTGCCAGCAGTGAAGGTCGGGCCCCTTCAGAGACAGATACGCAGTATTTT.

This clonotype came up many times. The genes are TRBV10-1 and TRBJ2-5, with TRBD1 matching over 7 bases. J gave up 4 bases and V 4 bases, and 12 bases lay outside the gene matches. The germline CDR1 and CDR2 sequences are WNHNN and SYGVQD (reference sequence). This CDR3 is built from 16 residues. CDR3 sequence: CASSGVVGQDRETQYF. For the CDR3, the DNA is TGCGCCAGCAGTGGGGTCGTCGGACAGGATAGAGAGACCCAGTACTTC.

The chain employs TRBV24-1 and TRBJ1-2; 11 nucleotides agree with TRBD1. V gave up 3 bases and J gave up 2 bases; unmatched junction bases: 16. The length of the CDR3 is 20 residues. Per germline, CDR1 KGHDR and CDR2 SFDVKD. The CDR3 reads CATSDLGWGTGGRSNYGYTF. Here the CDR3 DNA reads TGTGCCACCAGTGATCTTGGGTGGGGGACAGGGGGTCGTTCGAACTATGGCTACACCTTC.

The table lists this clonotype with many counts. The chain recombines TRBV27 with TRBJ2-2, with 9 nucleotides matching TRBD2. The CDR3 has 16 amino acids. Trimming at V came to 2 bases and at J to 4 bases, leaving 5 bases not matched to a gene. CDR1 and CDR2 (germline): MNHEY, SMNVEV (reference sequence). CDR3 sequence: CASSLMAGGGTGELFF. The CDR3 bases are TGTGCCAGCAGTTTAATGGCGGGAGGGGGCACCGGGGAGCTGTTTTTT.

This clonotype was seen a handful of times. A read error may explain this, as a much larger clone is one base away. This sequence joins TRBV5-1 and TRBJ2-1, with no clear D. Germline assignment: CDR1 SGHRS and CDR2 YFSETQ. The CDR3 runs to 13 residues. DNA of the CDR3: TGCGCCAGCAACTTGGTAGGAGAAAGCGAGCAGTTCTTC. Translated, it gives CASNLVGESEQFF.

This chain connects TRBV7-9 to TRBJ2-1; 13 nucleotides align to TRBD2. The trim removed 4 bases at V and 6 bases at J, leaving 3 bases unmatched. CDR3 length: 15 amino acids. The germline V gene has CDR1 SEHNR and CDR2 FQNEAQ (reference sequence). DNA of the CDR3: TGTGCCAGCAGCTCACTAGCGGGAGGGCTCAATGAGCAGTTCTTC. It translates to CASSSLAGGLNEQFF.

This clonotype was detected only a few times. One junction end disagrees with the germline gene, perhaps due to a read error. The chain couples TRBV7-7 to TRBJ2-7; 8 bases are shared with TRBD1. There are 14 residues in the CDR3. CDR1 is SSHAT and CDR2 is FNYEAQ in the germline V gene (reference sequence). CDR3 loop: CASSLGQGSNEQYF. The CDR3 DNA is TGTGCTAGCAGCTTAGGACAGGGCTCCAACGAGCAGTACTTC.

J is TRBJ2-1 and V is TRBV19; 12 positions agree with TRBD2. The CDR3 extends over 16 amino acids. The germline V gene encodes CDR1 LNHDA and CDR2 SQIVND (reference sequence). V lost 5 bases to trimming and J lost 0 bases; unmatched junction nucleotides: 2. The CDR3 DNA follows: TGTGCCAGTAGTGGACTAGCGGGGATCTCCTACAATGAGCAGTTCTTC. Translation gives CASSGLAGISYNEQFF. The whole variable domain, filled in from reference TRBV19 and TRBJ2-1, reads DGGITQSPKYLFRKEGQNVTLSCEQNLNHDAMYWYRQDPGQGLRLIYYSQIVNDFQKGDIAEGYSVSREKKESFPLTVTSAQKNPTAFYLCASSGLAGISYNEQFFGPGTRLTVL.

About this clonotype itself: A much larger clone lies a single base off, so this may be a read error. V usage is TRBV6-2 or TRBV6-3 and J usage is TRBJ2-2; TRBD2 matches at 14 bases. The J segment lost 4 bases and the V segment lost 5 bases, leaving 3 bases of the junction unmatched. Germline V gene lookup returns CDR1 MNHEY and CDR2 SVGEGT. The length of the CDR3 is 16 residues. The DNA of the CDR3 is TGTGCCAGCAGTGGACTAGCGGGAGGAGGCACCGGGGAGCTGTTTTTT. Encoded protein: CASSGLAGGGTGELFF.

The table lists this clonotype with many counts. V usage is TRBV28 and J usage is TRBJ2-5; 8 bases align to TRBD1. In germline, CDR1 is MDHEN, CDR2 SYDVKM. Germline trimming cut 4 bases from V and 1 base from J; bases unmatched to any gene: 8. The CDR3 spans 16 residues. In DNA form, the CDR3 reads TGTGCCAGCAGTTCCCGGTGGACAGGGAGCCAAGAGACCCAGTACTTC. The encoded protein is CASSSRWTGSQETQYF.

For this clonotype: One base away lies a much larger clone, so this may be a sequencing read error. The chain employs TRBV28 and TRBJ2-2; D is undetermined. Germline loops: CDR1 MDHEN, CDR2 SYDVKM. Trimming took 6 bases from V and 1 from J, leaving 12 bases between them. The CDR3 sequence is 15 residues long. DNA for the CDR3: TGTGCCAGCAGCCGCCGGGCAGGGAACACCGGGGAGCTGTTTTTT. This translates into CASSRRAGNTGELFF.

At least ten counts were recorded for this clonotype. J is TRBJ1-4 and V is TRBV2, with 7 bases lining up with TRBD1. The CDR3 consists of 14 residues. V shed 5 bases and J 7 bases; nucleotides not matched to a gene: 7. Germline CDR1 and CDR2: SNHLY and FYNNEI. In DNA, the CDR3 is TGTGCCAGCAGTTGGAGGGACAGTGGTGAAAAACTGTTTTTT. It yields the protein CASSWRDSGEKLFF.

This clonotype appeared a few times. The CDR3 DNA reads as TGCGCCAGCAGCCAAGGTGCGCAAGCTTTCTTT. It specifies CASSQGAQAFF. The rearrangement links TRBV4-1 to TRBJ1-1; no definite D call. The CDR3 spans 11 residues. CDR1 is MGHRA and CDR2 is YSYEKL in the germline V gene. With 1 base removed from V and 9 bases from J, the gap between germline ends came to 6 bases.

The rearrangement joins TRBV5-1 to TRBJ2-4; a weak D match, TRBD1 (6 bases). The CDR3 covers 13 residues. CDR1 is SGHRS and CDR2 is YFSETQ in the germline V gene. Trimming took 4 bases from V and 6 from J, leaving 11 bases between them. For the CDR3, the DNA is TGCGCCAGCAGCCAAGCGACAGGAAACATTCAGTACTTC. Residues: CASSQATGNIQYF. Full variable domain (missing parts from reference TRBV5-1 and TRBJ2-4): KAGVTQTPRYLIKTRGQQVTLSCSPISGHRSVSWYQQTPGQGLQFLFEYFSETQRNKGNFPGRFSGRQFSNSRSEMNVSTLELGDSALYLCASSQATGNIQYFGAGTRLSVL.

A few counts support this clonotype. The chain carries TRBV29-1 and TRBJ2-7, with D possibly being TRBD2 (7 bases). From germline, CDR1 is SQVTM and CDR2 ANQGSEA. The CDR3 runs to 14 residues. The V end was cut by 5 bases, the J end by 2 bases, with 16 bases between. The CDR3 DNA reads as TGCAGCGTTCTCGGGGGGCAGACAACCTACGAGCAGTACTTC. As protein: CSVLGGQTTYEQYF.

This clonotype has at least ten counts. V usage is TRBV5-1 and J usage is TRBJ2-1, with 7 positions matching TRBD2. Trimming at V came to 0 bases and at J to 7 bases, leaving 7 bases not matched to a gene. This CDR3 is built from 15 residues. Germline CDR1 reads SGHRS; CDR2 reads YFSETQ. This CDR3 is CASSLAGRETNEQFF. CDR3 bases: TGCGCCAGCAGCTTGGCGGGGCGGGAGACGAATGAGCAGTTCTTC.

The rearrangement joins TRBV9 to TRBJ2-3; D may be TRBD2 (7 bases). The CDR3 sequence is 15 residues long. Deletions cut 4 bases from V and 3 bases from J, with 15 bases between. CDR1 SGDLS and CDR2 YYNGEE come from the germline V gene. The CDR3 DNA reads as TGTGCCAGCAGCCCCAGGGGCGGGAGAACAGATACGCAGTATTTT. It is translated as CASSPRGGRTDTQYF. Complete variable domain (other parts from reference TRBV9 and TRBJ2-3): DSGVTQTPKHLITATGQRVTLRCSPRSGDLSVYWYQQSLDQGLQFLIQYYNGEERAKGNILERFSAQQFPDLHSELNLSSLELGDSALYFCASSPRGGRTDTQYFGPGTRLTVL.

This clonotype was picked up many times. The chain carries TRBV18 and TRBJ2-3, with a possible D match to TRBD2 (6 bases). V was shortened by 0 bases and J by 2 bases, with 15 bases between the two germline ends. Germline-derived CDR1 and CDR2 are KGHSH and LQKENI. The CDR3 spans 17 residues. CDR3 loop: CASSPPSSGLNTDTQYF. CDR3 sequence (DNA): TGTGCCAGCTCACCACCGAGCTCGGGACTCAACACAGATACGCAGTATTTT.

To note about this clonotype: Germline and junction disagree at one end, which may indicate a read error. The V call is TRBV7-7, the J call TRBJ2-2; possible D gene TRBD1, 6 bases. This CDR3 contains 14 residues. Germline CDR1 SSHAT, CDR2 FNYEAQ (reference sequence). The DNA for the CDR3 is TGTGCTAGCAGCCCTATCAGGGGCCCCGGGGAGCTGTTTTTT. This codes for CASSPIRGPGELFF.

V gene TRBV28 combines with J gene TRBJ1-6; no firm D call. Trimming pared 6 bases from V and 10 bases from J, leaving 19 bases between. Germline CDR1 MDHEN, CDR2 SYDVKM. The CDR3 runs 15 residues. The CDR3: CASSTVTLIGSPLHF. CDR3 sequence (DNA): TGTGCCAGCAGCACCGTTACCCTCATCGGGTCACCCCTCCACTTT.

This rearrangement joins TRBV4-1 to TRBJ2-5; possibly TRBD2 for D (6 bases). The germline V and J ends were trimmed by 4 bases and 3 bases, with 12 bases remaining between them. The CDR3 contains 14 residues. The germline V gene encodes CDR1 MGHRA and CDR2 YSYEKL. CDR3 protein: CASSRGEGEETQYF. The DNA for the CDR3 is TGCGCCAGCAGCCGGGGGGAAGGGGAAGAGACCCAGTACTTC.

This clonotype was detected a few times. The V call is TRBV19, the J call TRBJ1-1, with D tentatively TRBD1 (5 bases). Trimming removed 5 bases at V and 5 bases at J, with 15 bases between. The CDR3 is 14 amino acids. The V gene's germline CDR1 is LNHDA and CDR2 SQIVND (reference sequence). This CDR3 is CASSPRGGLTEAFF. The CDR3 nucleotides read TGTGCCAGTAGTCCCCGTGGGGGTTTGACTGAAGCTTTCTTT.

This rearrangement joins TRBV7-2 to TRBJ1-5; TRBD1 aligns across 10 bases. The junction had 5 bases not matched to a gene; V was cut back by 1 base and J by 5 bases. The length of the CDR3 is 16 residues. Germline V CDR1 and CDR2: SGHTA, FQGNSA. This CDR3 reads CASSLERTGGDQPQHF. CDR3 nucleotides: TGTGCCAGCAGCTTAGAACGGACAGGGGGAGATCAGCCCCAGCATTTT.